This T cell receptor beta chain was observed in a study of T-cell memory formation after mild COVID-19. Study details: Clusters of TCRs were largely donor specific. Whole-study findings and limits: Still unconfirmed is whether the second-wave clones peaking on day 37 recognized SARS-CoV-2.

Concerning this clonotype: The antigen is undetermined.

TCRdb passed the 5' RACE reads through MiXCR, listing each CDR3 protein once. The table includes some 440,000 distinct CDR3 sequences, about 23% detected once. The germline V gene has CDR1 MNHEY and CDR2 SMNVEV (reference sequence). This CDR3 region has 12 residues. V lost 7 bases and J lost 6, with 12 bases in between. Sequences were obtained from PBMCs or a T cell subset sorted from them (not recorded which). The chain combines TRBV27 with TRBJ2-5, with D unresolved. The clonotype originates from an adult woman who had mild COVID-19 (a few samples of this study predate the infection). Cell type and time point are not known. The CDR3 is CASIGPEQTQYF. CDR3 bases: TGTGCCAGCATCGGTCCGGAACAGACCCAGTACTTC.